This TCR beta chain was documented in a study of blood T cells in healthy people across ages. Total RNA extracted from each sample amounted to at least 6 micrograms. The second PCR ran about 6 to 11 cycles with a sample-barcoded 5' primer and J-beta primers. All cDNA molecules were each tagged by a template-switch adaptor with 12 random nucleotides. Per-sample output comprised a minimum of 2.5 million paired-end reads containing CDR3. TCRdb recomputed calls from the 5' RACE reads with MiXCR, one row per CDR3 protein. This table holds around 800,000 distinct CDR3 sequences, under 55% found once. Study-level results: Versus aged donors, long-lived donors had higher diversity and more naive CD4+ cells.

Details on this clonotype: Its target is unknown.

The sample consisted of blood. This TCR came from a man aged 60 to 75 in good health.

CDR3 protein: CASSSLAGTNTGELFF. The CDR3 DNA sequence: TGTGCCAGCAGTTCTCTAGCGGGAACGAACACCGGGGAGCTGTTTTTT. The rearrangement links TRBV6-2 or TRBV6-3 to TRBJ2-2; TRBD2 aligns across 9 bases. The J segment lost 0 bases and the V segment lost 4 bases, leaving 3 bases of the junction unmatched. CDR3 size: 16 residues. Per the germline V gene, CDR1 is MNHEY and CDR2 is SVGEGT.